This T cell receptor beta chain was retrieved from a study of OX40 agonist ivuxolimab in advanced cancers. Study-wide context: The group had a mean age of around 60 years, ranged from roughly 23 to 79, and was approximately 81% male. Patients with prior anti-PD-1, anti-PD-L1 or anti-CTLA-4 therapy were eligible; about 41% had some.

Here immunoSEQ multiplex PCR was the method, and the copy in TCRdb shows in-frame clones only, minus some. The table has approximately 15,000 clones, roughly 87% seen once; the top ten hold 65% to 70%. The TCR originated in an adult with an advanced solid tumor such as melanoma, head and neck, liver or kidney cancer. The sample was CD4+ or CD8+ T cells sorted from blood, taken in a trial of the OX40 agonist ivuxolimab.

For the CDR3, the DNA is TGTGCCAGCAGCCCCGTCCCGGGGAGGAAACATCAGCCCCAGCATTTT. Its protein product is CASSPVPGRKHQPQHF. This sequence joins TRBV14 and TRBJ1-5; no firm D call. This CDR3 region has 16 residues. V was cut by 4 bases and J by 5 bases, with 18 bases left in between. CDR1 SGHDN and CDR2 FVKESK come from the germline V gene.